This T cell receptor (beta chain) was sequenced in a study of cytomegalovirus exposure and HLA in healthy donors. V was pared by 0 bases and J by 2 bases, with 3 bases of the junction left unmatched. The CDR3 runs 16 residues. Germline V gene data show CDR1 as GTSNPN and CDR2 as SVGIG (reference sequence). The method was immunoSEQ multiplex PCR; TCRdb's version includes in-frame clones alone and lacks a portion of them. The repertoire holds roughly 300,000 clones, with 80% to 90% as singletons. The sequence was obtained from a woman younger than 30 in good health and CMV-seronegative. The chain has TRBV30 and TRBJ2-1; 11 bases are shared with TRBD2. Sequencing was carried out using PBMCs. CDR3 nucleotides: TGTGCCTGGAGTGTGGGACTAGCGGCAACCTACAATGAGCAGTTCTTC. It is translated as CAWSVGLAATYNEQFF.